The TCR beta chain under discussion was sequenced for a study of control samples from healthy donors and cancer patients. TCRdb's copy holds only in-frame clones and misses some; the assay was immunoSEQ multiplex PCR. In the table there are about 130,000 clones, around 96% of which are singletons. Germline values: CDR1 SNHLY, CDR2 FYNNEI. The CDR3 sequence is 19 residues long. V shed 3 bases and J shed 0 bases, with 21 bases lying between them. This clone occurred once. The origin of this receptor is a man aged 25 to 40 in good health. The sequencing input was blood. J is TRBJ1-5 and V is TRBV2; D might be TRBD1 (5 bases). The CDR3 spells CASSDDRSGPPYSNQPQHF. The CDR3 region has the DNA TGTGCCAGCAGTGATGACCGCTCGGGGCCCCCTTATAGCAATCAGCCCCAGCATTTT.